This TCR beta chain was observed in a study of control samples from healthy donors and cancer patients. Clones were read by immunoSEQ multiplex PCR, and TCRdb kept only the in-frame ones, dropping some. The sample yields 150,000 or so clones, roughly 92% seen once. V was trimmed by 6 bases and J by 1 base, leaving 12 bases between them. This CDR3 contains 13 residues. Per germline, CDR1 SQVTM and CDR2 ANQGSEA. V and J are TRBV29-1 and TRBJ1-1; possibly TRBD1 for D (5 bases). The sample taken for sequencing was blood. This clonotype was sampled from a man between 18 and 29 years old in good health. The CDR3 spells CSVFRERNTEAFF. In DNA, the CDR3 is TGCAGCGTATTCAGGGAAAGGAACACTGAAGCTTTCTTT.